This TCR beta chain is from a study of T cells after posttransplantation cyclophosphamide. Study-wide findings and caveats: Later blood repertoires were often dominated by clones from the donor CD8+ memory compartment. Blood and skin or GI T cell repertoires showed limited TRB overlap.

This clone was detected only a few times. Its target is not known. The related graft donor's blood sample was taken on the day of bone marrow donation. Profiling relied on immunoSEQ multiplex PCR, and the TCRdb table lists in-frame clones only, not all of them. The repertoire yields 40,000 to 60,000 clones, none seen only once; the top ten contain 2.2%. The length of the CDR3 is 12 residues. In germline, CDR1 is SQVTM, CDR2 ANQGSEA. The sequence was obtained from a middle-aged man in good health, CMV-negative, and a related stem cell transplant donor. The sample taken for sequencing was PBMCs. The gene calls are TRBV29-1 and TRBJ2-5; 7 nucleotides agree with TRBD1. The DNA matches TRBJ2-7 better at its end, which makes the J call doubtful. In DNA, the CDR3 is TGCAGCGTTCGGTCAGGGGGCTACGAGCAGTACTTC. It translates to CSVRSGGYEQYF.